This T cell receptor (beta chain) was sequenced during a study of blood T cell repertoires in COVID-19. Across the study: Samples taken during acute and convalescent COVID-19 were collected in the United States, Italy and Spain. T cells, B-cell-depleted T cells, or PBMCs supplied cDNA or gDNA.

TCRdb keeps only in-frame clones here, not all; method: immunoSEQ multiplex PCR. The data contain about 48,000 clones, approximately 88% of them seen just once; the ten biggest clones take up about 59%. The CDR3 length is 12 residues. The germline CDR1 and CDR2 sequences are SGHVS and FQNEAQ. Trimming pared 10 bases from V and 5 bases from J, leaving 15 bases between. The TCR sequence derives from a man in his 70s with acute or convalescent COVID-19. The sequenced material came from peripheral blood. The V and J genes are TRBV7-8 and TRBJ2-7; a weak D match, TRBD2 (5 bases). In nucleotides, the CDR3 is TGTGCCACCGGATCGTCCGGGGACGAGCAGTACTTC. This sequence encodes CATGSSGDEQYF.